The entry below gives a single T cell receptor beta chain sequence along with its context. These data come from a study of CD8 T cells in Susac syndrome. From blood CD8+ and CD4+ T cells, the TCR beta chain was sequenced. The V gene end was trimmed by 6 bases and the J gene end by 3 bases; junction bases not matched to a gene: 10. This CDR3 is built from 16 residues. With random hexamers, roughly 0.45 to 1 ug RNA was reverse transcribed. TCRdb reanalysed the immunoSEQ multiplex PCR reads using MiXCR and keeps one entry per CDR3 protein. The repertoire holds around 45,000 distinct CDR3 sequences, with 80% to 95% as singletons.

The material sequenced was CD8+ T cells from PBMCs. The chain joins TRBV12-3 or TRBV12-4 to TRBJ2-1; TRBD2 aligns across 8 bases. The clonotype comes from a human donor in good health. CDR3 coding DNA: TGTGCCAGCAGCGGGACCCCGGGACTAGGCTACAATGAGCAGTTCTTC. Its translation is CASSGTPGLGYNEQFF.